These 4 T cell receptor beta chains were all obtained from the same sample, sequenced in a study of tumor and adjacent non-tumor tissue in lung cancer. RNA was extracted from bulk tissue without any cell sorting. The library came from three nested PCR rounds adapted from ARM-PCR protocols. TCRdb recomputed calls from the multiplex PCR reads with MiXCR, one row per CDR3 protein. The data contain about 78,000 distinct CDR3 sequences, around 86% of them singletons. The sample comprised lung tumor tissue. The receptors originated from a woman aged 45-60 years with non-small cell lung cancer.

On this clonotype itself: The missing conserved phenylalanine or tryptophan at the end of this CDR3 makes a read error likely. The chain joins TRBV11-2 to TRBJ2-3, with TRBD2 matching over 8 bases. The CDR3 totals 15 residues. Trimming cost V 5 bases and J 5 bases; bases outside gene matches: 9. Germline assignment: CDR1 SGHAT and CDR2 FQNNGV. The DNA of the CDR3 is TGTGCCAGCAGCAAGACTAGCGAGAGTGTAGATACGCAGTATTCT. Amino acid sequence: CASSKTSESVDTQYS.

Turning to this clonotype: One end of the junction fails to match germline, which may point to a read error. The chain combines TRBV6-2 or TRBV6-3 with TRBJ2-1; D possibly corresponds to TRBD2 (6 bases). Germline assignment: CDR1 MNHEY and CDR2 SVGEGT. CDR3 length: 16 residues. CDR3 sequence: CASSPDRSGRLNDQFF. The CDR3 bases are TGTGCCAGTAGCCCGGACCGGAGCGGGCGGTTGAATGACCAGTTCTTC.

Turning to this clonotype: The junction does not match germline at one end; this may be a read error. J is TRBJ2-5 and V is TRBV28; D is perhaps TRBD1 (6 bases). The CDR3 runs to 17 residues. Per the germline V gene, CDR1 is MDHEN and CDR2 is SYDVKM. The CDR3 region is CASSFPRGTVGQETQYF. The CDR3 DNA reads TGTGCCAGCAGTTTCCCCAGGGGAACAGTAGGACAAGAGACACAGTACTTC.

With regard to this clonotype: The junction and the germline gene differ at one end; a read error may be behind it. The rearrangement links TRBV24-1 to TRBJ2-5, with D possibly being TRBD2 (5 bases). From germline, CDR1 is KGHDR and CDR2 SFDVKD. The CDR3 is 12 residues long. DNA for the CDR3: TGTGTCACCAGTGACATGAGGGAGAACCAGTACTTC. Translating it yields CVTSDMRENQYF.